The entry below describes one T cell receptor beta chain. The data were obtained in a study of cytotoxic CD8 clonotypes in ibrutinib-treated CLL. The CDR3 spans 15 residues. Trimming pared 2 bases from V and 0 bases from J, leaving 11 bases between. Germline assignment: CDR1 MGHRA and CDR2 YSYEKL. Generated by immunoSEQ multiplex PCR, the TCRdb table keeps only in-frame clones and is missing some. The sample shows about 310,000 clones, 80% of them seen only once. The sequencing here drew on PBMCs, taken before ibrutinib treatment. The chain uses TRBV4-1 and TRBJ2-7; D remains unclear. This receptor was obtained from a human donor with chronic lymphocytic leukemia. CDR3 sequence reads: CASSQPTRNSYEQYF. CDR3 DNA sequence: TGCGCCAGCAGCCAACCGACACGGAACTCCTACGAGCAGTACTTC.